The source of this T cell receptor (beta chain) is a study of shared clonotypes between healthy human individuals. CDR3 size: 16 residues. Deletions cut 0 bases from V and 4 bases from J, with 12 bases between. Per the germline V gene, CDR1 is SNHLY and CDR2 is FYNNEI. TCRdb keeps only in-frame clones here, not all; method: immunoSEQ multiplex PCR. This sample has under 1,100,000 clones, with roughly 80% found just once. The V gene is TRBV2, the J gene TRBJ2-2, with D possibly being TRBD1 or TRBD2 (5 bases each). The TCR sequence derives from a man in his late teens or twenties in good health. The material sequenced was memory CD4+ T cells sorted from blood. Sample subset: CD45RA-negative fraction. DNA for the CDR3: TGTGCCAGCAGTGAAGCTCCGGGACGACTCACCGGGGAGCTGTTTTTT. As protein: CASSEAPGRLTGELFF. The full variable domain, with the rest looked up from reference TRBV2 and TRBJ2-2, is EPEVTQTPSHQVTQMGQEVILRCVPISNHLYFYWYRQILGQKVEFLVSFYNNEISEKSEIFDDQFSVERPDGSNFTLKIRSTKLEDSAMYFCASSEAPGRLTGELFFGEGSRLTVL.